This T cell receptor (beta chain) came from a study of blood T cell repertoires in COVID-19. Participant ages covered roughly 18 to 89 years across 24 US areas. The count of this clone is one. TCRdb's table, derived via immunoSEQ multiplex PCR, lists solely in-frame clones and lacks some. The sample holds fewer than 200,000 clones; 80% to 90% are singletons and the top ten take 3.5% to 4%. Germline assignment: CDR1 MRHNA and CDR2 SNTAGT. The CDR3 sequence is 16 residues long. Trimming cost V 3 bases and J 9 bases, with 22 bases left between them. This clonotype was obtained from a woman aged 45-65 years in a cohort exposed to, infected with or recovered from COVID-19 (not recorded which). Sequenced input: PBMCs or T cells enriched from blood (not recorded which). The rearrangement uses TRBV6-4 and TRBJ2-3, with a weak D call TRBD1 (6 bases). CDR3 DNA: TGTGCCAGCAGTGATGGGCAGGGCTCCCCCAGGGGAACGCAGTATTTT. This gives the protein CASSDGQGSPRGTQYF.